Below, 24 T cell receptor beta chains from the same sample are listed, as sequenced in a study of neurological immune-mediated disorders. TCRdb recomputed calls from the 5' RACE reads with MiXCR, one row per CDR3 protein. The top ten hold 6% to 7% of the sample, which has around 79,000 distinct CDR3 sequences, roughly 14% seen once. Source material: PBMCs. Receptors were obtained from a woman in her forties or fifties in good health.

There are many counts of this clonotype. The chain carries TRBV11-2 and TRBJ2-1, with D maybe TRBD1 (5 bases). The germline V gene has CDR1 SGHAT and CDR2 FQNNGV. This CDR3 is 14 amino acids long. Trimming removed 6 bases from V and 7 bases from J, with 16 bases in between. Here the CDR3 DNA reads TGTGCCAGCAGTCTTGGGGTAAGGGGTAATGAGCAGTTCTTC. It translates to CASSLGVRGNEQFF.

The chain recombines TRBV6-1 with TRBJ1-3; D is ambiguous. This CDR3 has 15 residues. CDR1 MNHNS and CDR2 SASEGT come from the germline V gene. Trimming removed 1 base from V and 4 bases from J, with 11 bases in between. CDR3 nucleotide sequence: TGTGCCAGCAGTGAAGGAAGGGCAGGCGGAAACACCATATATTTT. Translated, it gives CASSEGRAGGNTIYF.

This rearrangement joins TRBV5-1 to TRBJ1-1, with D possibly TRBD1 on 5 matching bases. Trimming shortened V by 4 bases and J by 4 bases, and 17 bases separated the two germline ends. CDR1 SGHRS and CDR2 YFSETQ come from the germline V gene. The CDR3 runs 15 residues. CDR3 bases: TGCGCCAGCAGCCCCTGGGACTCCGGTGTCACTGAAGCTTTCTTT. Translation: CASSPWDSGVTEAFF.

This clonotype was found many times. The chain recombines TRBV25-1 with TRBJ1-5; D is undetermined. The CDR3 runs 15 residues. The germline V gene has CDR1 MGHDK and CDR2 SYGVNS. With 1 base removed from V and 3 bases from J, the gap between germline ends came to 10 bases. The CDR3 protein is CASSELGESNQPQHF. CDR3 DNA: TGTGCCAGCAGTGAATTGGGTGAGTCCAATCAGCCCCAGCATTTT.

This clonotype appeared many times. The chain recombines TRBV6-5 with TRBJ1-1; D uncertain. Germline values: CDR1 MNHEY, CDR2 SVGAGI. This CDR3 is 13 amino acids long. V was cut by 0 bases and J by 1 base, with 3 bases left in between. The CDR3 sequence is CASSYSRNTEAFF. DNA for the CDR3: TGTGCCAGCAGTTACTCGCGGAACACTGAAGCTTTCTTT.

This clonotype was seen ten or more times. V usage is TRBV5-1 and J usage is TRBJ2-5, with D unclear. The CDR3 is made up of 14 amino acids. CDR1 and CDR2 from the germline V gene are SGHRS and YFSETQ. Trimming pared 4 bases from V and 5 bases from J, leaving 15 bases between. CDR3 protein: CASSPPLGFETQYF. As DNA, the CDR3 is TGCGCCAGCAGCCCACCCCTAGGATTTGAGACCCAGTACTTC.

This clonotype is a singleton in its sample. A much larger clone is a single base away; this may be a read error. The chain has TRBV6-1 and TRBJ2-1, with 11 bases aligning to TRBD2. CDR3 length equals 15 residues. Germline V gene lookup returns CDR1 MNHNS and CDR2 SASEGT. The CDR3 bases are TGTGTCAGCAGTGAGGGACTAGCGGACAGGAATGATCAGTTCTTC. This gives the protein CVSSEGLADRNDQFF.

This clonotype appeared many times. CDR3 nucleotide sequence: TGTGCCAGCAGCTTTTCAGGGGGCATCACTGAAGCTTTCTTT. Protein sequence: CASSFSGGITEAFF. The V call is TRBV7-3, the J call TRBJ1-1, with TRBD1 matching 8 bases. The germline V gene encodes CDR1 SGHTA and CDR2 FQGTGA. The CDR3 totals 14 residues. With 3 bases clipped from V and 4 bases from J, the junction kept 4 bases outside the gene matches. Together with reference TRBV7-3 and TRBJ1-1, the CDR3 gives the full variable domain: GAGVSQTPSNKVTEKGKYVELRCDPISGHTALYWYRQSLGQGPEFLIYFQGTGAADDSGLPNDRFFAVRPEGSVSTLKIQRTERGDSAVYLCASSFSGGITEAFFGQGTRLTVV.

In its sample, this clonotype was seen many times. The V call is TRBV24-1, the J call TRBJ1-5; 8 bases are shared with TRBD1. Looked up from germline, CDR1 is KGHDR and CDR2 is SFDVKD. The length of the CDR3 is 15 residues. V was pared by 4 bases and J by 3 bases, with 4 bases of the junction left unmatched. The CDR3 sequence: CATSEGTGPNQPQHF. CDR3 DNA sequence: TGTGCCACCAGTGAGGGGACAGGACCCAATCAGCCCCAGCATTTT.

There are many counts of this clonotype. As DNA, the CDR3 is TGTGCCAGCAGCGTAGACGGTGGGGTGAGCAATGAGCAGTTCTTC. Protein sequence: CASSVDGGVSNEQFF. V and J are TRBV9 and TRBJ2-1, with D hard to call. The germline CDR1 and CDR2 sequences are SGDLS and YYNGEE. The CDR3 spans 15 residues. The V end was cut by 0 bases, the J end by 6 bases, with 13 bases between.

There are many counts of this clonotype. The chain uses TRBV12-3 or TRBV12-4 and TRBJ2-7, with D perhaps matching TRBD1 or TRBD2 (5 bases each). This CDR3 is 13 amino acids long. The V gene lost 5 bases and the J gene lost 7 bases, with 15 bases spanning the gap. The CDR3 loop reads CASSPTGTWEQYF. In nucleotides, the CDR3 is TGTGCCAGCAGTCCGACCGGGACGTGGGAGCAGTACTTC.

At least ten counts were recorded for this clonotype. The chain links TRBV9 to TRBJ2-5; D call uncertain. Germline assignment: CDR1 SGDLS and CDR2 YYNGEE. The CDR3 sequence is 12 residues long. The V gene lost 0 bases and the J gene lost 2 bases, with 2 bases spanning the gap. CDR3 sequence: CASSVVQETQYF. The CDR3 nucleotides read TGTGCCAGCAGCGTAGTACAAGAGACCCAGTACTTC.

This chain links TRBV29-1 with TRBJ2-7, with TRBD1 matching over 9 bases. The CDR3 is made up of 14 amino acids. The ends lost 7 bases at V and 6 bases at J; junction bases unmatched: 13. Germline V gene lookup returns CDR1 SQVTM and CDR2 ANQGSEA. CDR3 in DNA: TGCAGCGCCGTTCCCTGGGGACAGGGTACCGAGCAGTACTTC. Its protein is CSAVPWGQGTEQYF.

This clonotype has at least ten counts. The rearrangement links TRBV5-5 to TRBJ2-5, with D possibly TRBD2 on 7 matching bases. Trimming pared 7 bases from V and 4 bases from J, leaving 17 bases between. CDR3 size: 14 residues. From germline, CDR1 is SGHKS and CDR2 YYEKEE (reference sequence). CDR3 region: CASGKGEGGETQYF. In nucleotides, the CDR3 is TGTGCCAGCGGAAAGGGGGAGGGAGGAGAGACCCAGTACTTC.

This chain uses TRBV6-2 or TRBV6-3 with TRBJ2-2, with TRBD2 identical over 7 bases. The trim removed 10 bases at V and 1 base at J, leaving 12 bases unmatched. Germline-derived CDR1 and CDR2 are MNHEY and SVGEGT. The CDR3 totals 16 residues. This CDR3 is CAISRLAQENTGELFF. The CDR3 DNA follows: TGTGCCATCAGCCGACTAGCCCAAGAGAACACCGGGGAGCTGTTTTTT.

This clonotype showed up many times. CDR3 sequence: CASSETPYGHTEAFF. CDR3 DNA sequence: TGTGCCAGCAGCGAAACCCCCTATGGGCACACTGAAGCTTTCTTT. V and J are TRBV9 and TRBJ1-1; the D is unclear. The CDR3 loop spans 15 amino acids. V was clipped by 3 bases and J by 3 bases, with 15 bases between them. CDR1 is SGDLS, CDR2 YYNGEE, per germline.

Ten or more counts support this clonotype. V usage is TRBV28 and J usage is TRBJ2-7, with D possibly TRBD1 on 7 matching bases. V gave up 5 bases and J gave up 2 bases, with 16 bases separating them. The CDR3 extends over 15 amino acids. Germline V gives CDR1 MDHEN, CDR2 SYDVKM. This CDR3 is CASSIQGEEAYEQYF. DNA for the CDR3: TGTGCCAGCAGTATCCAGGGGGAGGAAGCCTACGAGCAGTACTTC.

This clonotype was counted ten times or more. The J gene is TRBJ2-7, the V gene TRBV5-1, with D possibly matching TRBD1 (6 bases). Trimming took 0 bases from V and 1 from J, leaving 14 bases between them. CDR1 and CDR2 from the germline V gene are SGHRS and YFSETQ. CDR3 length: 16 amino acids. Here the CDR3 DNA reads TGCGCCAGCAGCTTGGCCCCAGGGGATGGTTCCTACGAGCAGTACTTC. This translates into CASSLAPGDGSYEQYF.

This clonotype was seen repeatedly, ten times or more. CDR3 DNA sequence: TGTGCCACCAGTGATTTCGACTACCGGGCCAAAGAGACCCAGTACTTC. Its translation is CATSDFDYRAKETQYF. The rearrangement uses TRBV24-1 and TRBJ2-5; D might be TRBD2 (5 bases). Germline loops: CDR1 KGHDR, CDR2 SFDVKD. The CDR3 has 16 amino acids. With 1 base removed from V and 3 bases from J, the gap between germline ends came to 14 bases.

V usage is TRBV5-5 and J usage is TRBJ1-4, with D perhaps TRBD1 (5 bases). With 4 bases removed from V and 0 bases from J, the gap between germline ends came to 28 bases. The length of the CDR3 is 21 residues. Germline V lookup: CDR1 SGHKS, CDR2 YYEKEE (reference sequence). The DNA for the CDR3 is TGTGCCAGCAGCGGAGCCGCCGTAACGGGACTAAGAGGGGCAACTAATGAAAAACTGTTTTTT. It yields the protein CASSGAAVTGLRGATNEKLFF.

CDR3 region: CASSFSGTNNEQFF. The CDR3 DNA follows: TGTGCCAGCAGCTTCTCGGGGACGAACAATGAGCAGTTCTTC. The gene calls are TRBV7-2 and TRBJ2-1, with D perhaps matching TRBD1 or TRBD2 (5 bases each). V dropped 3 bases and J dropped 5 bases, with 11 bases sitting between them. From germline, CDR1 is SGHTA and CDR2 FQGNSA. The CDR3 spans 14 residues.

This clonotype was observed at least ten times. CDR3 in amino acids: CSVEARGTDTQYF. CDR3 in DNA: TGCAGCGTTGAAGCAAGGGGTACAGATACGCAGTATTTT. The chain is built from TRBV29-1 and TRBJ2-3, with a weak D call TRBD1 (5 bases). The CDR3 extends over 13 amino acids. Germline V gene sequence: CDR1 SQVTM, CDR2 ANQGSEA. Trimming pared 1 base from V and 3 bases from J, leaving 8 bases between.

Details on this clonotype: Since a much larger clone is just one base distant, this may be a read error. The J gene is TRBJ2-5, the V gene TRBV5-1; D not certain. CDR3 length equals 16 residues. Per germline, CDR1 SGHRS and CDR2 YFSETQ. Deletions cut 0 bases from V and 6 bases from J, with 18 bases between. DNA for the CDR3: TGCGCCAGCAGCTTGGTGGAACTGCTTTATCGTAAGACCCAGTACTTC. The encoded protein is CASSLVELLYRKTQYF. Full variable domain (remainder filled in from reference TRBV5-1 and TRBJ2-5): KAGVTQTPRYLIKTRGQQVTLSCSPISGHRSVSWYQQTPGQGLQFLFEYFSETQRNKGNFPGRFSGRQFSNSRSEMNVSTLELGDSALYLCASSLVELLYRKTQYFGPGTRLLVL.

This clonotype showed up many times. The chain combines TRBV5-1 with TRBJ2-2, with TRBD2 matching over 8 bases. CDR3 size: 18 residues. The trim removed 0 bases at V and 6 bases at J, leaving 13 bases unmatched. Germline V CDR1 and CDR2: SGHRS, YFSETQ. The DNA of the CDR3 is TGCGCCAGCAGCTTGGCCCCTCTGGGGACTAGGGGGGCCGGGGAGCTGTTTTTT. It codes for CASSLAPLGTRGAGELFF.